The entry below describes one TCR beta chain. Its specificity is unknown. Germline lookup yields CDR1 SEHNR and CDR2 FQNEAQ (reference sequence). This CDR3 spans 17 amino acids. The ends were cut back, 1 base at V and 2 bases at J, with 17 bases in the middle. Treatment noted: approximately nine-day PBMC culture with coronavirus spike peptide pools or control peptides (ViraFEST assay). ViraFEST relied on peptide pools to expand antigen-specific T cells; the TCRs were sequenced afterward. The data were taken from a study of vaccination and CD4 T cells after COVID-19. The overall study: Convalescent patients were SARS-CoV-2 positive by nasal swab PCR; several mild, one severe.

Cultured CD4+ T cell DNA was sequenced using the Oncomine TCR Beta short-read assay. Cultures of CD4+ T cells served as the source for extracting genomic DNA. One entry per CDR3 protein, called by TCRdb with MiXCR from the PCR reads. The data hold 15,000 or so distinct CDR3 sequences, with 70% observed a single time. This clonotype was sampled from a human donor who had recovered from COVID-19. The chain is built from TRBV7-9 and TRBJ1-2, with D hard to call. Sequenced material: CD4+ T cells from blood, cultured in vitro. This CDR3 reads CASSLGGSGNLNYGYTF. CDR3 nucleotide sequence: TGTGCCAGCAGCTTAGGAGGATCAGGCAATTTGAACTATGGCTACACCTTC.